Sequencing of this TCR beta chain was carried out in a study of T cell changes during pregnancy in multiple sclerosis. Generated by immunoSEQ multiplex PCR, the TCRdb table keeps only in-frame clones and is missing some. The sample yields about 98,000 clones, around 92% seen once. Germline values: CDR1 SGHDT, CDR2 YYEEEE. The CDR3 spans 15 residues. The ends were cut back, 2 bases at V and 4 bases at J, with 15 bases in the middle. This TCR was recovered from a female donor in good health, enrolled as a control in a pregnancy study. The starting material was peripheral blood, obtained after pregnancy. The chain combines TRBV5-6 with TRBJ1-2, with D unclear. The CDR3 loop is CASSFRTGSSYGYTF. CDR3 nucleotides: TGTGCCAGCAGCTTTAGGACGGGATCTTCCTATGGCTACACCTTC.